This is a list of T cell receptor beta chains from one sample in a study of glioma-infiltrating T cells. TCRdb passed the multiplex PCR reads through MiXCR, listing each CDR3 protein once. Counted here are fewer than 500,000 distinct CDR3 sequences, roughly 41% occurring once; the ten biggest clones make up around 12%. The sample taken for sequencing was glioma tissue, nonneoplastic brain tissue, or PBMCs (not recorded which). These receptors came from a human donor with low-grade glioma or glioblastoma, undergoing nonglioma brain surgery, or in good health (not recorded which). The CDR3 runs from the conserved cysteine through the conserved F or W. A D gene is named only where the DNA matches it firmly. The size entry is marked missing in some rows and otherwise reads once, few, many or a size class.

j_gene | v_gene | d_gene | abundance | CDR3nt | CDR3aa
TRBJ1-2 | TRBV28 | TRBD1 | . | TGTGCCAGCAGTTCTCACCGGACAGGGGATGGCTACACCTTC | CASSSHRTGDGYTF
TRBJ1-2 | TRBV2 | TRBD1 | few | TGTGCCAGCAGTGAGAGGGGGCTAGGGTATGGCTACACCTTC | CASSERGLGYGYTF
TRBJ1-6 | TRBV6-1 | TRBD1 | many | TGTGCCAGCAGGGCAGGGGGCGCGGGTTCACCCCTCCACTTT | CASRAGGAGSPLHF
TRBJ2-1 | TRBV7-2 | TRBD2 | . | TGTGCCAGCACGTACGGGACTAGCGGGAGGGTTGAGCAGTTCTTC | CASTYGTSGRVEQFF
TRBJ2-5 | TRBV4-1 | . | few | TGCGCCAGCAGCCTAGACCCCGGGACAATGCAAGAGACCCAGTACTTC | CASSLDPGTMQETQYF
TRBJ1-5 | TRBV27 | . | many | TGTGCCAGCAGTCTCTCGACACTTAGCAATCAGCCCCAGCATTTT | CASSLSTLSNQPQHF
TRBJ2-7 | TRBV6-5 | . | . | TGTGCCAGCAGTCCACCGGGACACCCCTTCTACGAGCAGTACTTC | CASSPPGHPFYEQYF
TRBJ2-7 | TRBV7-2 | TRBD2 | many | TGTGCCAGCAGCTCCACACTAGCGGGAGTATCCTACGAGCAGTACTTC | CASSSTLAGVSYEQYF
TRBJ2-7 | TRBV7-9 | . | once | TGTGCCAGCAGCGCCCGGGACACATCATCCTACGAGCAGTACTTC | CASSARDTSSYEQYF
TRBJ2-5 | TRBV12-3/TRBV12-4 | . | many | TGTGCCAGCAGCCCCCTCCGGGAGACCCAGTACTTC | CASSPLRETQYF
TRBJ2-2 | TRBV20-1 | . | . | TGCAGTGCTAGGCTAACAGGAGTCTCGAACACCGGGGAGCTGTTTTTT | CSARLTGVSNTGELFF
TRBJ2-1 | TRBV9 | TRBD1 | . | TGTGCCAGCAGCCACGGGACAGGTTACAATGAGCACTTCTTC | CASSHGTGYNEHFF
TRBJ2-1 | TRBV5-1 | . | . | TGCGCCAGCAGCTCCTCGAGCGATGAGCAGTTCTTC | CASSSSSDEQFF
TRBJ2-7 | TRBV4-3 | . | . | TGCGCCAGCAGCCAAGAACAGGCGACCGCCTACGAGCAGTACTTC | CASSQEQATAYEQYF
TRBJ2-7 | TRBV15 | TRBD2 | many | TGTGCCACCAGCAGAGGGGGGGGGTCCCTATCCTACGAGCAGTACTTC | CATSRGGGSLSYEQYF
TRBJ1-5 | TRBV7-9 | . | . | TGTGCCAGCAGCTTAGAGGATCAGCCCCAGCATTTT | CASSLEDQPQHF
TRBJ2-3 | TRBV3-1 | . | few | TGTGCCAGCAGCCAATTCCTTGGAGATACGCAGTATTTT | CASSQFLGDTQYF
TRBJ2-1 | TRBV20-1 | . | . | TGCAGTGCCCCAAGACCCGGCGATGAGCAGTTCTTC | CSAPRPGDEQFF
TRBJ1-5 | TRBV27 | TRBD1 | many | TGTGCCAGCAGAGGGACAGGGGGCGCGAGGAATCAGCCCCAGCATTTT | CASRGTGGARNQPQHF
TRBJ2-2 | TRBV7-8 | . | few | TGTGCCAGCAGCCCTCCTCGGGAGGGGGCAAGGGCCGGGGAGCTGTTTTTT | CASSPPREGARAGELFF
TRBJ2-1 | TRBV7-9 | . | . | TGTGCCAGCAGCTTAGTACAGCTACGCGAGCAGTTCTTC | CASSLVQLREQFF
TRBJ1-2 | TRBV27 | . | many | TGTGCCAGCAGTTCAACCCCCGGACAGTCGGCCCTATATGGCTACACCTTC | CASSSTPGQSALYGYTF
TRBJ2-3 | TRBV20-1 | . | . | TGCAGTGCTTCAGGGACTTATACGCAGTATTTT | CSASGTYTQYF
TRBJ1-1 | TRBV7-6 | . | many | TGTGCCAGCAGTTTAGAGGTGAACACTGAAGCTTTCTTT | CASSLEVNTEAFF
TRBJ2-7 | TRBV6-1 | . | many | TGTGCCAGCAGTGAATCAGGGGATGAGCAGTACTTC | CASSESGDEQYF
TRBJ1-1 | TRBV27 | . | many | TGTGCCAGCAGTTTAGGGGGGCAGAACACTGAAGCTTTCTTT | CASSLGGQNTEAFF
TRBJ2-1 | TRBV20-1 | TRBD2 | few | TGCAGTGCCTCTTTGCGGGAGGGTCACAATGAGCAGTTCTTC | CSASLREGHNEQFF
TRBJ2-3 | TRBV28 | . | . | TGTGCCAGCAGTTTAGCCGCTAGGCTCGATACGCAGTATTTT | CASSLAARLDTQYF
TRBJ1-1 | TRBV6-1 | . | . | TGTGCCAGCAGGTCACAGGGAATCACTGAAGCTTTCTTT | CASRSQGITEAFF
TRBJ2-5 | TRBV10-3 | . | few | TGTGCCATCAGTGGAACCGGGTACGGAGAGACCCAGTACTTC | CAISGTGYGETQYF
TRBJ2-1 | TRBV6-1 | TRBD2 | . | TGTGCCATCAGCGCCCGGCTAGCGGGGGGAACCTACAATGAGCAGTTCTTC | CAISARLAGGTYNEQFF
TRBJ2-1 | TRBV19 | . | . | TGTGCCAGTAGCTCTACCAGGACGGGTCCAAGTCAGTTCTTC | CASSSTRTGPSQFF
TRBJ2-7 | TRBV29-1 | . | . | TGCAGCGTTGAACCACCTGGAGCCTACGAGCAGTACTTC | CSVEPPGAYEQYF
TRBJ2-7 | TRBV27 | TRBD2 | many | TGTGCCAGCAGTATCGGGACTAGCGGCTACGAGCAGTACTTC | CASSIGTSGYEQYF
TRBJ2-1 | TRBV2 | TRBD2 | . | TGTGCCAGCAGTGTGGGGGGGGAATCTGAGCAGTTCTTC | CASSVGGESEQFF
TRBJ2-7 | TRBV19 | . | . | TGTGCCAATAGTATTGGGACTCCCTACGAGCAGTACTTC | CANSIGTPYEQYF
TRBJ2-1 | TRBV25-1 | . | many | TGTGCCAGCAGTGAATATATAGGGTGGAGCCCAGCGACGGACAATGAGCAGTTCTTC | CASSEYIGWSPATDNEQFF